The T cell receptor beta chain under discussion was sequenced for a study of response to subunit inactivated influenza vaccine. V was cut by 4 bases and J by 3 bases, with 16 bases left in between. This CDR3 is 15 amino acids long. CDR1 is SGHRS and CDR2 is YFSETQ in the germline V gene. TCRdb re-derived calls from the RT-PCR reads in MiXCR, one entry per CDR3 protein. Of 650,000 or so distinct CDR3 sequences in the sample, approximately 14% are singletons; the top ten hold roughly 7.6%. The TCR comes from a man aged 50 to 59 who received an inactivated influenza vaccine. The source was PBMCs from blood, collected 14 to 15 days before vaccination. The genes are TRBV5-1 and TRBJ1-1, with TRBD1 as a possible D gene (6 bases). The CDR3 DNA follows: TGCGCCAGCAGCCCCAGCCGGGGGCGCGACACTGAAGCTTTCTTT. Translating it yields CASSPSRGRDTEAFF.